This TCR beta chain was recorded in a study of neurological immune-mediated disorders. This clonotype has at least ten counts. Its antigen is not known. 5'RACE employing 10-nucleotide random UMIs yielded the cDNA. Over 190 million TCR-beta sequences from 15-18 subjects came out of each sequencing run. TCRdb used MiXCR to reprocess the 5' RACE reads, holding one entry per CDR3 protein. The sample comprises about 46,000 distinct CDR3 sequences, approximately 3% of which are singletons, and roughly 16% rests with the top ten. Source material was 2 million unsorted PBMCs, stored at -80 °C in RNAlater. V was clipped by 4 bases and J by 7 bases, with 7 bases between them. Germline V gives CDR1 SGHRS, CDR2 YFSETQ. CDR3 length: 11 amino acids. Overall study results and limits: Patients with HTLV-1-associated myelopathy had the highest level of TCR clonal expansion, whereas patients with multiple sclerosis had the lowest level, falling beneath the level found in healthy controls.

The rearrangement uses TRBV5-1 and TRBJ2-3; D call uncertain. What was sequenced was PBMCs. This sequence originates from a woman aged 50 to 60 with multiple sclerosis. The CDR3 nucleotides are TGCGCCAGCAGCGAACAAAATACGCAGTATTTT. Translated: CASSEQNTQYF. The entire variable domain, with the rest obtained from reference TRBV5-1 and TRBJ2-3, is as follows: KAGVTQTPRYLIKTRGQQVTLSCSPISGHRSVSWYQQTPGQGLQFLFEYFSETQRNKGNFPGRFSGRQFSNSRSEMNVSTLELGDSALYLCASSEQNTQYFGPGTRLTVL.